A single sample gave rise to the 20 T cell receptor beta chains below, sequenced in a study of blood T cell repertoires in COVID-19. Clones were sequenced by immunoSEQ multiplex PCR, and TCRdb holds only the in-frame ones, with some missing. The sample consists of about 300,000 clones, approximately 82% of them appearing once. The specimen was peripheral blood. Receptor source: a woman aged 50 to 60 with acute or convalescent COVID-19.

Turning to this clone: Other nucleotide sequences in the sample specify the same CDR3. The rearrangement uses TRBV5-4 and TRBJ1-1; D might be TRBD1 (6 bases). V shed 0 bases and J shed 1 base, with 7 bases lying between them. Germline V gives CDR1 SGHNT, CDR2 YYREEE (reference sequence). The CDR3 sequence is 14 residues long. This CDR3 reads CASSLGGGNTEAFF. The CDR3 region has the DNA TGTGCCAGCAGCTTGGGAGGGGGGAACACTGAAGCTTTCTTT.

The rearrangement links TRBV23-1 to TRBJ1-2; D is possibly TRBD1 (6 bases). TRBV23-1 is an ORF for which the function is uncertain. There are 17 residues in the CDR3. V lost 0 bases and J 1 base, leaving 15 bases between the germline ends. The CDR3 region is CASSQSRSRGLNYGYTF. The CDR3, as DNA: TGCGCCAGCAGTCAATCGAGGAGCAGGGGCCTTAACTATGGCTACACCTTC.

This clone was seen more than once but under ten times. CDR3 protein: CASRLRGIADTQYF. In DNA, the CDR3 is TGTGCCAGCCGACTCCGGGGTATCGCAGATACGCAGTATTTT. The V gene is TRBV27, the J gene TRBJ2-3; D is possibly TRBD2 (5 bases). V dropped 8 bases and J dropped 4 bases, with 16 bases sitting between them. The germline gives CDR1 MNHEY, CDR2 SMNVEV (reference sequence). The CDR3 runs to 14 residues.

The CDR3 region has the DNA TGTGCCAGCATCCCGGGGGGGGATATGACAGCCAAAAACATTCAGTACTTC. It encodes CASIPGGDMTAKNIQYF. The gene calls are TRBV6-2 or TRBV6-3 and TRBJ2-4; TRBD2 aligns across 8 bases. V dropped 7 bases and J dropped 0; count of bases not matched to a gene: 11. There are 17 residues in the CDR3. The germline V gene encodes CDR1 MNHEY and CDR2 SVGEGT.

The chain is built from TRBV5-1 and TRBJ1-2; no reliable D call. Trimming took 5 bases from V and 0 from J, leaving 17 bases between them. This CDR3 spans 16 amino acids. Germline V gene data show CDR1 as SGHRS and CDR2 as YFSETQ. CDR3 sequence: CASSADSYSANYGYTF. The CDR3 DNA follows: TGCGCCAGCAGTGCGGACTCTTATTCAGCTAACTATGGCTACACCTTC.

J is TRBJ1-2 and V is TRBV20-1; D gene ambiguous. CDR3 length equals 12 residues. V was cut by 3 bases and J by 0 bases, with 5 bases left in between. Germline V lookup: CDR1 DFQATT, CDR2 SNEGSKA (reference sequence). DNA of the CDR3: TGCAGTGCTAGTCAGACTAACTATGGCTACACCTTC. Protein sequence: CSASQTNYGYTF.

The DNA of the CDR3 is TGTGCCAGTAGTTCCGGGACACAATACGAGCAGTACTTC. Residues: CASSSGTQYEQYF. The chain has TRBV19 and TRBJ2-7, with a possible D match to TRBD1 (6 bases). Germline loops: CDR1 LNHDA, CDR2 SQIVND (reference sequence). The CDR3 is made up of 13 amino acids. The germline V and J ends were trimmed by 5 bases and 4 bases, with 12 bases remaining between them.

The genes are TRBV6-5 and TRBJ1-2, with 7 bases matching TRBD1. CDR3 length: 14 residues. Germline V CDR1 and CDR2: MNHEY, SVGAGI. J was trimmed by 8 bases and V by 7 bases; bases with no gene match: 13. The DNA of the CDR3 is TGTGCCAGCACACGACAGGGATCCGGGGGAGGCTACACCTTC. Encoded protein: CASTRQGSGGGYTF.

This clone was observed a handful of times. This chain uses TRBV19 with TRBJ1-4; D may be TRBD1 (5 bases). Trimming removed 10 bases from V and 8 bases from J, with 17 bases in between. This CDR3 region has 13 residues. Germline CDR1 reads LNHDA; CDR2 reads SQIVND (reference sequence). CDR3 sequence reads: CATTTGGLEKLFF. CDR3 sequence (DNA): TGTGCCACCACAACCGGGGGACTGGAAAAACTGTTTTTT.

In nucleotides, the CDR3 is TGTGCCAGCAGCTTTAGCGGGAGTAGTCACAATGAGCAGTTCTTC. This codes for CASSFSGSSHNEQFF. This rearrangement joins TRBV9 to TRBJ2-1; 9 nucleotides align to TRBD2. The V and J ends lost 4 bases and 5 bases, in that order; junction bases with no gene match: 7. The length of the CDR3 is 15 residues. Germline V gene data show CDR1 as SGDLS and CDR2 as YYNGEE.

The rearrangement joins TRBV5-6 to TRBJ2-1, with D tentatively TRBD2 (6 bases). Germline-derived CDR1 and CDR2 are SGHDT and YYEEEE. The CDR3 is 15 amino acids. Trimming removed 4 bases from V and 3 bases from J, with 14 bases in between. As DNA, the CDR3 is TGTGCCAGCAGCCTGACGGGGGAGAGCTACAATGAGCAGTTCTTC. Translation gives CASSLTGESYNEQFF.

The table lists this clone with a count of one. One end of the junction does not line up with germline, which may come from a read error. CDR3 DNA: TGCGCCAGCAGCCAAGAGCCCGGGAAAGAACACCGGGGAGCTGTTTTT. Translating gives CASSQEPGKEHRGAVF. J is TRBJ2-2 and V is TRBV4-3; perhaps TRBD2 as D (5 bases). The CDR3 has 16 residues. The germline CDR1 and CDR2 sequences are LGHNA and YSLEER.

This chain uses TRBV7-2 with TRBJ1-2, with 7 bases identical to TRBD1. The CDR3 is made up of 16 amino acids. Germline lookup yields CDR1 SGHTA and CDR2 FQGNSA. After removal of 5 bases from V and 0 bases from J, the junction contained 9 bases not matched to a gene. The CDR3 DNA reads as TGTGCCAGCAGCACCCACGGAGGGACAGCTAACTATGGCTACACCTTC. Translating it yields CASSTHGGTANYGYTF.

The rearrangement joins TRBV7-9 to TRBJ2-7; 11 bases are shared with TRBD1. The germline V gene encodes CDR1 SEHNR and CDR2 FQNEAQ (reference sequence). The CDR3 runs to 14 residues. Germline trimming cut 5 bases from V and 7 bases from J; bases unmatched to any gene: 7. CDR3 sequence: CASSRGQGAEEQYF. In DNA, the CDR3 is TGTGCCAGCAGCCGCGGACAGGGGGCTGAGGAGCAGTACTTC.

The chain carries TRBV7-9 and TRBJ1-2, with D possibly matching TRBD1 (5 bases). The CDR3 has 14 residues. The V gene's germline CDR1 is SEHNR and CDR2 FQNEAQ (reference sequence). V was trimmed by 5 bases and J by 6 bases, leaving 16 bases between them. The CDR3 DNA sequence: TGTGCCAGCAGCCCAGACAGTGGGGTCAATGGCTACACCTTC. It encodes CASSPDSGVNGYTF.

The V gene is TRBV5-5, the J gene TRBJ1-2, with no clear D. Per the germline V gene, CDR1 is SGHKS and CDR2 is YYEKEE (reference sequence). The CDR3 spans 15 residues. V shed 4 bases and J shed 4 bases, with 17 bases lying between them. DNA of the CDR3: TGTGCCAGCAGCACTCTAGACTCCAAGCTCTATGGCTACACCTTC. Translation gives CASSTLDSKLYGYTF.

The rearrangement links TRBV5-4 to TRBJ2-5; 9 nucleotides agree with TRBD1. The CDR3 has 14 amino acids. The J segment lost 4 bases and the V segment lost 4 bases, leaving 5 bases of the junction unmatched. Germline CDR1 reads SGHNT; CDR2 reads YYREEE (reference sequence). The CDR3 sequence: CASSGTGGLETQYF. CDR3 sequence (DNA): TGTGCCAGCAGCGGAACAGGGGGCTTAGAGACCCAGTACTTC.

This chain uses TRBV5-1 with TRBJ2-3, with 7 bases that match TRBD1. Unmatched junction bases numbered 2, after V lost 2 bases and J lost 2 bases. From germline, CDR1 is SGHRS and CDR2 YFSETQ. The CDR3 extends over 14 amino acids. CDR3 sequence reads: CASSLQGTTDTQYF. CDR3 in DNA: TGCGCCAGCAGCTTACAGGGGACCACAGATACGCAGTATTTT.

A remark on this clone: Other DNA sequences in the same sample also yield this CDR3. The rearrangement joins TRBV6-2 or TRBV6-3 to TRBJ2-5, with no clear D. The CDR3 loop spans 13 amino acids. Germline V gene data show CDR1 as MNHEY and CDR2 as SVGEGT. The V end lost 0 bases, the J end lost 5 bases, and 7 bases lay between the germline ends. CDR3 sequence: CASSYSGEETQYF. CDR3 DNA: TGTGCCAGCAGTTACTCCGGAGAGGAGACCCAGTACTTC.

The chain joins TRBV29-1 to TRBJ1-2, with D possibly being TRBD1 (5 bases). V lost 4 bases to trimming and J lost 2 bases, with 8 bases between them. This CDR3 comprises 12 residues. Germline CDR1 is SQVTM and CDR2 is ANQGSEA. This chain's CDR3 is CSVAAGNYGYTF. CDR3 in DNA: TGCAGCGTTGCCGCAGGGAACTATGGCTACACCTTC.